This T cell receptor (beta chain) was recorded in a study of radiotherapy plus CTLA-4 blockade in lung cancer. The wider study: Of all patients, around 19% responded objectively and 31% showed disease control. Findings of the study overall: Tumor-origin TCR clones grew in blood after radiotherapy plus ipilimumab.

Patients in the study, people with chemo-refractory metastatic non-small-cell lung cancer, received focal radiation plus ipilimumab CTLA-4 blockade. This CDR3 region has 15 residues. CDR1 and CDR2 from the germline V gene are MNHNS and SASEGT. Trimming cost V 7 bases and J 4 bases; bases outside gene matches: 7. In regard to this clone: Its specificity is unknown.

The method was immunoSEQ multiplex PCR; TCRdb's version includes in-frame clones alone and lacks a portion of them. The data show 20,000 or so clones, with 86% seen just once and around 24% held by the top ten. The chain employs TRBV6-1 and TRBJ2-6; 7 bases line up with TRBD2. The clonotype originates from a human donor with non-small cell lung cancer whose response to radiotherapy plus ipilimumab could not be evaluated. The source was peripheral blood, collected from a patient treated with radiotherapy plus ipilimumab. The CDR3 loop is CASTSREVGANVLTF. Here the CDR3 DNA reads TGTGCCAGCACCAGCCGGGAGGTCGGGGCCAACGTCCTGACTTTC.